This T cell receptor beta chain was observed in a study of T cells after yellow fever vaccination. Of note for this clonotype: As yet, its antigen is unknown.

Via MiXCR, TCRdb re-called the 5' RACE reads, giving one row per CDR3 protein. The sample lists hundreds of thousands of distinct CDR3 sequences, about 8.7% seen once, with roughly 18% in the top ten. Study results and limitations: Clonotypes appearing in both CD4 and CD8 compartments existed, and their share was small.

In germline, CDR1 is SGHRS, CDR2 YFSETQ. The CDR3 consists of 14 residues. V gave up 4 bases and J gave up 7 bases, with 15 bases separating them. The material sequenced was PBMCs, taken on the day of the first yellow fever vaccination. The chain joins TRBV5-1 to TRBJ1-5, with D perhaps matching TRBD1 (5 bases). The receptor was isolated from a man younger than 35 who received the YFV17D yellow fever vaccine. The CDR3 loop is CASSPQGGEQPQHF. CDR3 in DNA: TGCGCCAGCAGCCCCCAGGGAGGGGAGCAGCCCCAGCATTTT.